The next 23 T cell receptor beta chains were all read from a single sample in a study of a mutant IDH1 vaccine in newly diagnosed glioma. This sample's time point: baseline, week 1 (first vaccination visit). Sample treatment: pre-vaccination baseline after standard-of-care therapy. The repertoire was sequenced with immunoSEQ multiplex PCR; TCRdb's copy has only in-frame clones and lacks some. The sample includes more than 80,000 clones, 80% to 90% of them seen just once. Source: PBMCs, taken from a glioma patient treated with radiotherapy, temozolomide or both. The receptors here all came from a woman in her forties or fifties with glioma.

The V call is TRBV9, the J call TRBJ2-4; D is unclear. The CDR3 spans 16 residues. V was trimmed by 3 bases and J by 0 bases, leaving 13 bases between them. Germline CDR1 reads SGDLS; CDR2 reads YYNGEE. The CDR3 spells CASSAGNFQAKNIQYF. CDR3 sequence (DNA): TGTGCCAGCAGCGCCGGAAATTTCCAAGCCAAAAACATTCAGTACTTC.

In this sample, this clone is medium-sized (0.01 to 0.1%). The chain uses TRBV6-4 and TRBJ2-2; TRBD1 aligns across 7 bases. The length of the CDR3 is 15 residues. Germline lookup yields CDR1 MRHNA and CDR2 SNTAGT. V trimming: 0 bases; J trimming: 7 bases; junction bases outside the gene matches: 5. The DNA for the CDR3 is TGTGCCAGCAGTGACTCGGAGGACAGGTACGGGGAGCTGTTTTTT. It translates to CASSDSEDRYGELFF.

The rearrangement links TRBV7-2 to TRBJ2-7, with a possible D match to TRBD1 (5 bases). Looked up from germline, CDR1 is SGHTA and CDR2 is FQGNSA. Trimming shortened V by 4 bases and J by 13 bases, and 14 bases separated the two germline ends. This CDR3 contains 11 residues. The CDR3 DNA follows: TGTGCCAGCAGCTCCCGGACATTCCTATACTTC. It specifies CASSSRTFLYF.

The V and J genes are TRBV29-1 and TRBJ1-2; no clear D. Between the trimmed V and J ends, which lost 7 bases and 1 base, there was a span of 10 bases. Germline V gene sequence: CDR1 SQVTM, CDR2 ANQGSEA. This CDR3 is built from 12 residues. CDR3 sequence (DNA): TGCAGCGGGCAGGAAAGTAACTATGGCTACACCTTC. Protein: CSGQESNYGYTF.

The genes are TRBV2 and TRBJ1-2; D possibly corresponds to TRBD1 (6 bases). V was shortened by 6 bases and J by 5 bases, with 16 bases between the two germline ends. The germline CDR1 and CDR2 sequences are SNHLY and FYNNEI. The CDR3 is 14 amino acids. The DNA of the CDR3 is TGTGCCAGCAGCGGACAGTTAATGTCTTATGGCTACACCTTC. The encoded protein is CASSGQLMSYGYTF.

The rearrangement joins TRBV27 to TRBJ2-7; D could derive from TRBD1 or TRBD2 (5 bases each). With 0 bases removed from V and 4 bases from J, the gap between germline ends came to 10 bases. The CDR3 totals 14 residues. In germline, CDR1 is MNHEY, CDR2 SMNVEV (reference sequence). The CDR3 nucleotides are TGTGCCAGCAGTTTATCTGGGGGATTTTACGAGCAGTACTTC. Translating it yields CASSLSGGFYEQYF.

The chain employs TRBV4-3 and TRBJ2-5; a weak D match, TRBD2 (7 bases). The CDR3 loop spans 15 amino acids. Germline CDR1 reads LGHNA; CDR2 reads YSLEER. The V end lost 4 bases, the J end lost 5 bases, and 17 bases lay between the germline ends. Here the CDR3 DNA reads TGCGCCAGCAGCCGATCTGGAGGGGGAGGGGAGACCCAGTACTTC. Translation gives CASSRSGGGGETQYF.

The rearrangement uses TRBV19 and TRBJ2-7; 10 bases align to TRBD1. Unmatched junction bases numbered 10, after V lost 10 bases and J lost 4 bases. This CDR3 comprises 14 residues. Germline CDR1 LNHDA, CDR2 SQIVND (reference sequence). CDR3 nucleotides: TGTGCCACATCCTCGGGACAGGGGTCTTACGAGCAGTACTTC. Translation: CATSSGQGSYEQYF.

This clone showed up just once. This sequence joins TRBV30 and TRBJ2-7, with 7 bases aligning to TRBD1. The CDR3 totals 15 residues. Germline V gene data show CDR1 as GTSNPN and CDR2 as SVGIG (reference sequence). V dropped 0 bases and J dropped 1; count of bases not matched to a gene: 6. The CDR3 protein is CAWSVPGTASYEQYF. The CDR3 DNA sequence: TGTGCCTGGAGTGTACCTGGGACAGCGTCCTACGAGCAGTACTTC. Combining the CDR3 with reference TRBV30 and TRBJ2-7 gives the whole variable domain SQTIHQWPATLVQPVGSPLSLECTVEGTSNPNLYWYRQAAGRGLQLLFYSVGIGQISSEVPQNLSASRPQDRQFILSSKKLLLSDSGFYLCAWSVPGTASYEQYFGPGTRLTVT.

The chain links TRBV2 to TRBJ1-6, with a possible D match to TRBD1 (5 bases). V dropped 5 bases and J dropped 15 bases, with 17 bases sitting between them. This CDR3 has 13 amino acids. Looked up from germline, CDR1 is SNHLY and CDR2 is FYNNEI. The CDR3 DNA reads as TGTGCCAGCAGTACTGACAGTGGGACGCGCCTCCACTTT. Translation: CASSTDSGTRLHF.

V is TRBV2 and J is TRBJ2-3; 10 nucleotides agree with TRBD2. This CDR3 spans 16 amino acids. Germline values: CDR1 SNHLY, CDR2 FYNNEI. J was trimmed by 4 bases and V by 6 bases; bases with no gene match: 10. The CDR3 spells CASSLLAGGGSDTQYF. The DNA for the CDR3 is TGTGCCAGCAGCCTTTTAGCGGGGGGCGGGTCAGATACGCAGTATTTT.

The chain couples TRBV7-9 to TRBJ2-1; unclear D gene. Germline V gene sequence: CDR1 SEHNR, CDR2 FQNEAQ (reference sequence). This CDR3 is built from 14 residues. Trimming pared 1 base from V and 4 bases from J, leaving 8 bases between. The CDR3 region has the DNA TGTGCCAGCAGCTTAGGAGGTGGATACAATGAGCAGTTCTTC. Translated, it gives CASSLGGGYNEQFF.

The V gene is TRBV10-3, the J gene TRBJ2-7, with 8 positions matching TRBD1. The CDR3 runs to 14 residues. J lost 4 bases, V lost 0 bases, and 2 bases had no gene match. Germline V gives CDR1 ENHRY, CDR2 SYGVKD. As DNA, the CDR3 is TGTGCCATCAGTGAGTCCAGGGGGCGGTACGAGCAGTACTTC. It yields the protein CAISESRGRYEQYF.

V is TRBV28 and J is TRBJ1-1; no clear D. The V gene lost 3 bases and the J gene lost 1 base, with 6 bases spanning the gap. Germline V gives CDR1 MDHEN, CDR2 SYDVKM. CDR3 length: 13 residues. Written as DNA, the CDR3 is TGTGCCAGCAGTTTGCGGGAGAACACTGAAGCTTTCTTT. Protein product: CASSLRENTEAFF.

The rearrangement links TRBV5-4 to TRBJ1-4; D is ambiguous. The CDR3 has 14 amino acids. V was cut by 0 bases and J by 7 bases, with 10 bases left in between. Germline lookup yields CDR1 SGHNT and CDR2 YYREEE (reference sequence). The CDR3 protein is CASSLEGKGEKLFF. The CDR3 nucleotides read TGTGCCAGCAGCTTGGAAGGGAAAGGTGAAAAACTGTTTTTT.

This sequence joins TRBV9 and TRBJ2-1; the D gene could be TRBD1 or TRBD2 (5 bases each). The ends were cut back, 0 bases at V and 0 bases at J, with 13 bases in the middle. There are 17 residues in the CDR3. Per germline, CDR1 SGDLS and CDR2 YYNGEE. CDR3 in amino acids: CASSVGSGTDSYNEQFF. CDR3 DNA: TGTGCCAGCAGCGTAGGTTCGGGGACGGACTCCTACAATGAGCAGTTCTTC.

The chain couples TRBV20-1 to TRBJ1-1; D ambiguous. CDR1 and CDR2 (germline): DFQATT, SNEGSKA (reference sequence). V shed 7 bases and J shed 3 bases, with 9 bases lying between them. The CDR3 sequence is 11 residues long. The CDR3 is CSGKQDTEAFF. Written as DNA, the CDR3 is TGCAGTGGGAAACAAGACACTGAAGCTTTCTTT.

The CDR3 sequence: CASSLGGVSYNEQFF. CDR3 sequence (DNA): TGTGCCAGCAGCTTAGGCGGGGTCTCCTACAATGAGCAGTTCTTC. This chain links TRBV7-8 with TRBJ2-1; a possible D gene is TRBD2 (6 bases). This CDR3 comprises 15 residues. V was pared by 1 base and J by 0 bases, with 7 bases between. Germline V gene lookup returns CDR1 SGHVS and CDR2 FQNEAQ.

The chain joins TRBV28 to TRBJ1-1, with 8 bases matching TRBD1. The CDR3 sequence is 13 residues long. Germline V CDR1 and CDR2: MDHEN, SYDVKM. V dropped 9 bases and J dropped 2; count of bases not matched to a gene: 5. Here the CDR3 reads CARSGQGNTEAFF. In nucleotides, the CDR3 is TGTGCCAGGAGTGGACAGGGTAACACTGAAGCTTTCTTT. The full variable domain, with the rest looked up from reference TRBV28 and TRBJ1-1, is DVKVTQSSRYLVKRTGEKVFLECVQDMDHENMFWYRQDPGLGLRLIYFSYDVKMKEKGDIPEGYSVSREKKERFSLILESASTNQTSMYLCARSGQGNTEAFFGQGTRLTVV.

This chain links TRBV4-2 with TRBJ1-1; 7 bases map to TRBD1. This CDR3 has 12 residues. Germline lookup yields CDR1 LGHNA and CDR2 YNFKEQ. The J segment lost 7 bases and the V segment lost 4 bases, leaving 3 bases of the junction unmatched. CDR3 nucleotide sequence: TGTGCCAGCAGCCGCGGACAGGTTGAAGCTTTCTTT. Encoded protein: CASSRGQVEAFF.

The CDR3 loop reads CASSYRTADEQYF. The CDR3 nucleotides are TGTGCCAGCAGCTATCGGACAGCGGACGAGCAGTACTTC. The chain joins TRBV7-8 to TRBJ2-7; D perhaps matches TRBD1 (6 bases). Trimming shortened V by 4 bases and J by 5 bases, and 12 bases separated the two germline ends. Per the germline V gene, CDR1 is SGHVS and CDR2 is FQNEAQ. The CDR3 is 13 amino acids.

V and J are TRBV19 and TRBJ2-1; 10 bases are shared with TRBD1. In germline, CDR1 is LNHDA, CDR2 SQIVND (reference sequence). This CDR3 is built from 16 residues. The J segment lost 4 bases and the V segment lost 7 bases, leaving 10 bases of the junction unmatched. The CDR3: CASTAYAGQGYNEQFF. The CDR3 DNA reads TGTGCCAGTACTGCCTATGCGGGACAGGGGTACAATGAGCAGTTCTTC.

V and J are TRBV5-1 and TRBJ2-2; a possible D gene is TRBD2 (7 bases). Germline V lookup: CDR1 SGHRS, CDR2 YFSETQ. V gave up 3 bases and J gave up 6 bases, with 12 bases separating them. The CDR3 is made up of 14 amino acids. The CDR3 sequence: CASSSQGGAGELFF. The CDR3 coding sequence is TGCGCCAGCAGCTCACAGGGAGGGGCCGGGGAGCTGTTTTTT.